The text below deals with one TCR beta chain. The record originates from a study of shared clonotypes between healthy human individuals. In germline, CDR1 is MDHEN, CDR2 SYDVKM. The CDR3 spans 16 residues. V lost 7 bases, J lost 10 bases, and 23 bases lay in between. The assay was immunoSEQ multiplex PCR, and TCRdb's table has in-frame clones only and misses some. The table has fewer than 550,000 clones, about three quarters seen once. This sequence joins TRBV28 and TRBJ1-6, with D perhaps matching TRBD1 (5 bases). The sample comprised PBMCs. The sequence was obtained from a woman aged 35 to 49 in good health. Some clones in this sample may be carry-over from other donors' samples. DNA of the CDR3: TGTGCCAGCAAACCGTGGGCAGGGTTGGGGGGGTCACCCCTCCACTTT. Protein sequence: CASKPWAGLGGSPLHF.